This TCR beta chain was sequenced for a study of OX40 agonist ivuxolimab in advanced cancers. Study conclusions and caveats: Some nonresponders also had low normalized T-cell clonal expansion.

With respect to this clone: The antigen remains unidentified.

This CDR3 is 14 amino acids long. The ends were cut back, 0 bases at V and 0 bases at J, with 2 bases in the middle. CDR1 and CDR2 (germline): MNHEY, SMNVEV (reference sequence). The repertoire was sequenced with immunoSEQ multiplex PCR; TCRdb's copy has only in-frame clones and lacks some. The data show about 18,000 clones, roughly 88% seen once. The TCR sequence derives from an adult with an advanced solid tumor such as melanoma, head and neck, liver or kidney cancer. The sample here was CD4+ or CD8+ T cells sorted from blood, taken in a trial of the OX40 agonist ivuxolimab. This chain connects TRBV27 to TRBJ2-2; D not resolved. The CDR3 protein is CASSLSANTGELFF. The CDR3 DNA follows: TGTGCCAGCAGTTTATCAGCGAACACCGGGGAGCTGTTTTTT.